The 18 T cell receptor beta chains below were found in one sample sequenced in a study of blood T cells in healthy people across ages. For the second PCR, which ran for about 6 to 12 cycles, a sample-barcoded 5' primer and a J-beta primer mix were used. TCRdb used MiXCR to reprocess the 5' RACE reads, holding one entry per CDR3 protein. The data show about 1.1 million distinct CDR3 sequences, with roughly two fifths seen just once and over 10% held by the top ten. The sample comprised blood. Every receptor here comes from a man between 18 and 35 years old in good health.

This clonotype was observed a handful of times. The chain links TRBV27 to TRBJ2-7; no clear D. Trimming took off 2 bases at V and 2 bases at J, with 13 bases between the two ends. CDR3 size: 15 residues. Germline values: CDR1 MNHEY, CDR2 SMNVEV (reference sequence). The CDR3 DNA sequence: TGTGCCAGCAGTTTAGCCCCGCAGATTCCCTACGAGCAGTACTTC. It yields the protein CASSLAPQIPYEQYF.

The chain employs TRBV28 and TRBJ2-6, with TRBD1 identical over 7 bases. CDR1 and CDR2 (germline): MDHEN, SYDVKM. V lost 7 bases to trimming and J lost 0 bases; unmatched junction nucleotides: 3. CDR3 length: 15 amino acids. CDR3 region: CASTGQHSGANVLTF. The CDR3 coding sequence is TGTGCCAGCACGGGACAGCACTCTGGGGCCAACGTCCTGACTTTC.

This chain connects TRBV4-3 to TRBJ2-3; D not certain. This CDR3 region has 14 residues. Germline lookup yields CDR1 LGHNA and CDR2 YSLEER. Between the trimmed V and J ends, which lost 1 base and 4 bases, there was a span of 9 bases. The CDR3 is CASSQGPRADTQYF. The CDR3 DNA sequence: TGCGCCAGCAGCCAAGGGCCCCGGGCAGATACGCAGTATTTT.

V usage is TRBV5-1 and J usage is TRBJ2-3; 7 nucleotides align to TRBD2. Losses at the gene ends were 1 base for V and 4 bases for J; bases not matched to a gene: 3. This CDR3 has 14 residues. The germline gives CDR1 SGHRS, CDR2 YFSETQ. The CDR3 DNA is TGCGCCAGCAGCTTGAGCGGGAACGCAGATACGCAGTATTTT. Translation gives CASSLSGNADTQYF.

The rearrangement links TRBV29-1 to TRBJ1-4; D is unresolved. Germline V gene lookup returns CDR1 SQVTM and CDR2 ANQGSEA. This CDR3 is 17 amino acids long. V lost 5 bases to trimming and J lost 8 bases, with 27 bases between them. As DNA, the CDR3 is TGCAGCGTTCGTTCGGAGGGCGGGCCTTTTGGAGGGGAAAAACTGTTTTTT. Protein: CSVRSEGGPFGGEKLFF.

Concerning this clonotype: The junction differs from germline at one of its ends, possibly a read error. V and J are TRBV9 and TRBJ2-3; a weak D match, TRBD1 (5 bases). CDR3 size: 14 residues. Germline CDR1 and CDR2: SGDLS and YYNGEE. The chain's CDR3 is CVSSAIRVTDTQYF. CDR3 in DNA: TGTGTCAGCAGCGCAATCAGGGTTACAGATACGCAGTATTTT.

The V gene is TRBV19, the J gene TRBJ1-2, with 8 bases identical to TRBD1. The J segment lost 4 bases and the V segment lost 6 bases, leaving 10 bases of the junction unmatched. Looked up from germline, CDR1 is LNHDA and CDR2 is SQIVND (reference sequence). CDR3 size: 15 residues. CDR3 sequence reads: CASSDRGASSYGYTF. The CDR3 DNA is TGTGCCAGTAGCGACAGGGGCGCCTCAAGCTATGGCTACACCTTC. Together with reference TRBV19 and TRBJ1-2, the CDR3 gives the full variable domain: DGGITQSPKYLFRKEGQNVTLSCEQNLNHDAMYWYRQDPGQGLRLIYYSQIVNDFQKGDIAEGYSVSREKKESFPLTVTSAQKNPTAFYLCASSDRGASSYGYTFGSGTRLTVV.

This clonotype was recorded a few times. The chain combines TRBV7-9 with TRBJ2-1; 9 bases align to TRBD1. Trimming removed 8 bases from V and 8 bases from J; junction bases left unmatched: 7. Looked up from germline, CDR1 is SEHNR and CDR2 is FQNEAQ (reference sequence). CDR3 length: 13 amino acids. The CDR3 reads CASGQDRGHEQFF. CDR3 sequence (DNA): TGTGCCAGCGGTCAGGACAGGGGCCATGAGCAGTTCTTC.

The chain is built from TRBV7-9 and TRBJ2-1, with D possibly matching TRBD1 (5 bases). The tail of the sequence fits TRBJ2-4 better, so the J call may be wrong. Germline CDR1 reads SEHNR; CDR2 reads FQNEAQ (reference sequence). The CDR3 is made up of 15 amino acids. The CDR3 spells CASSLGIGEYNDQYF. Here the CDR3 DNA reads TGTGCCAGCAGCTTAGGCATAGGGGAATACAATGATCAGTACTTC.

Comments on this clonotype: One junction end does not reproduce the germline sequence, and a read error may be involved. V gene TRBV7-9 combines with J gene TRBJ2-1, with 7 bases identical to TRBD1. The germline V gene encodes CDR1 SEHNR and CDR2 FQNEAQ (reference sequence). CDR3 length: 15 amino acids. For the CDR3, the DNA is TGTGCCAGCAGCCCCCCGGGACAGCACTACAATAAGCAGTTCTTC. Its translation: CASSPPGQHYNKQFF.

Turning to this clonotype: Given a much more abundant clone one base away, this may be a read error. This rearrangement joins TRBV20-1 to TRBJ2-7; 13 bases line up with TRBD2. The length of the CDR3 is 14 residues. CDR1 DFQATT and CDR2 SNEGSKA come from the germline V gene (reference sequence). J gave up 7 bases and V 6 bases, and 9 bases lay outside the gene matches. CDR3 sequence (DNA): TGCAGTGCCAGGACTAGCGGGGGAAACAATGAGCAGTACTTC. Translation: CSARTSGGNNEQYF.

This clonotype was recorded a few times. This sequence joins TRBV4-3 and TRBJ1-2, with D unresolved. The ends were cut back, 0 bases at V and 8 bases at J, with 10 bases in the middle. The CDR3 is 13 amino acids. Germline values: CDR1 LGHNA, CDR2 YSLEER. The CDR3 DNA is TGCGCCAGCAGCCAAGATTCCCACGGCGGCTACACCTTC. It specifies CASSQDSHGGYTF.

This clonotype was seen only a few times. V gene TRBV7-3 combines with J gene TRBJ2-1, with 7 nucleotides matching TRBD2. J was trimmed by 3 bases and V by 3 bases; bases with no gene match: 8. There are 16 residues in the CDR3. Germline lookup yields CDR1 SGHTA and CDR2 FQGTGA. The chain's CDR3 is CASSFSGLTGYNEQFF. For the CDR3, the DNA is TGTGCCAGCAGCTTTTCGGGACTAACTGGCTACAATGAGCAGTTCTTC. The complete variable domain, with remaining parts taken from reference TRBV7-3 and TRBJ2-1, reads GAGVSQTPSNKVTEKGKYVELRCDPISGHTALYWYRQSLGQGPEFLIYFQGTGAADDSGLPNDRFFAVRPEGSVSTLKIQRTERGDSAVYLCASSFSGLTGYNEQFFGPGTRLTVL.

The chain employs TRBV2 and TRBJ2-7, with 8 bases aligning to TRBD1. From germline, CDR1 is SNHLY and CDR2 FYNNEI. With 1 base clipped from V and 0 bases from J, the junction kept 11 bases outside the gene matches. The CDR3 totals 18 residues. CDR3: CASSEGTGYILGSYEQYF. In nucleotides, the CDR3 is TGTGCCAGCAGTGAAGGGACAGGGTATATCTTAGGCTCCTACGAGCAGTACTTC.

The gene calls are TRBV3-1 and TRBJ1-2; 7 nucleotides match TRBD1. This CDR3 contains 14 residues. CDR1 and CDR2 from the germline V gene are LGHDT and YNNKEL (reference sequence). Trimming at V came to 3 bases and at J to 8 bases, leaving 9 bases not matched to a gene. Here the CDR3 reads CASSHDRASSGYTF. The CDR3 DNA sequence: TGTGCCAGCAGCCACGACAGGGCCTCTTCAGGCTACACCTTC.

The gene calls are TRBV20-1 and TRBJ1-1; D remains unclear. Trimming removed 0 bases at V and 0 bases at J, with 5 bases between. The germline V gene encodes CDR1 DFQATT and CDR2 SNEGSKA (reference sequence). The CDR3 totals 13 residues. Here the CDR3 DNA reads TGCAGTGCTAGAGATCAGTTGAACACTGAAGCTTTCTTT. Protein sequence: CSARDQLNTEAFF.

The chain has TRBV7-2 and TRBJ2-7, with D perhaps TRBD2 (6 bases). This CDR3 comprises 17 residues. Per germline, CDR1 SGHTA and CDR2 FQGNSA. Deletions cut 5 bases from V and 1 base from J, with 21 bases between. CDR3 protein: CASSQRLGGVDSYEQYF. For the CDR3, the DNA is TGTGCCAGCAGCCAACGACTGGGCGGGGTAGATTCCTACGAGCAGTACTTC.

V and J are TRBV14 and TRBJ2-1, with D uncertain. With the DNA end fitting TRBJ2-7 better, the J assignment may be wrong. CDR3 length: 15 residues. Germline-derived CDR1 and CDR2 are SGHDN and FVKESK. The CDR3 region has the DNA TGTGCCAGCAGCCACAGACCGAGCTCCTACAATGAGCAGTACTTC. The encoded protein is CASSHRPSSYNEQYF.